Below, 4 T cell receptor beta chains from the same sample are listed, as sequenced in a study of T cell repertoires in cytomegalovirus infection (dated by TCRdb to the late 2010s). Data came from an Illumina HiSeq 1500. TCRdb passed the public sequencing reads through fastp at Q25 and MiXCR, retaining productive beta sequences. One record per CDR3 amino acid sequence lists the most common genes and DNA. The sample includes 510,000 or so distinct CDR3 sequences, with around 27% observed a single time. The top ten hold roughly 13% of the sample. Material for sequencing was PBMCs. Receptors originate from a human donor in good health (CMV status not recorded). Some clones in this sample may be carry-over from other donors' samples.

This clonotype was picked up a small number of times. V and J are TRBV19 and TRBJ2-4, with TRBD2 matching over 13 bases. The CDR3 extends over 16 amino acids. Germline CDR1 is LNHDA and CDR2 is SQIVND (reference sequence). The V segment lost 4 bases and the J segment 6 bases; nucleotides outside the gene matches: 6. CDR3 sequence (DNA): TGTGCCAGTAGTACCGGACTAGCGGGAGCGGTAAACATTCAGTACTTC. Protein sequence: CASSTGLAGAVNIQYF.

This clonotype was picked up many times. This sequence joins TRBV28 and TRBJ1-6; tentatively, D is TRBD1 (5 bases). The CDR3 has 12 amino acids. The germline V gene has CDR1 MDHEN and CDR2 SYDVKM. V was trimmed by 8 bases and J by 6 bases, leaving 8 bases between them. The CDR3 here is CASGTGNSPLHF. The CDR3 DNA is TGTGCCAGCGGGACGGGTAATTCACCCCTCCACTTT.

This clonotype has a count of ten or more. V gene TRBV7-2 combines with J gene TRBJ2-7, with 11 nucleotides matching TRBD1. Trimming at V came to 3 bases and at J to 3 bases, leaving 4 bases not matched to a gene. Germline loops: CDR1 SGHTA, CDR2 FQGNSA. The CDR3 contains 15 residues. CDR3 sequence: CASSFPGTGGYEQYF. The CDR3 nucleotides are TGTGCCAGCAGCTTTCCCGGGACAGGGGGCTACGAGCAGTACTTC.

This clonotype was counted many times. V and J are TRBV7-2 and TRBJ2-4; a weak D match, TRBD1 (5 bases). This CDR3 is built from 17 residues. The germline CDR1 and CDR2 sequences are SGHTA and FQGNSA. V dropped 3 bases and J dropped 0 bases, with 15 bases sitting between them. This CDR3 reads CASSFRAGALAKNIQYF. CDR3 nucleotide sequence: TGTGCCAGCAGCTTCCGGGCTGGGGCTCTAGCCAAAAACATTCAGTACTTC.